The TCR beta chain under discussion was sequenced for a study of T-cell memory formation after mild COVID-19. Study-wide context: TCR clusters were mostly confined to one donor each.

Points from the study as a whole: There were some responding clones in pre-infection memory, which suggested that cross-reactive memory had joined. A second wave expanding day 15 to 37 was CD4+-biased; contracting clones were balanced.

The CDR3 totals 14 residues. Germline CDR1 is SGHRS and CDR2 is YFSETQ. The J segment lost 6 bases and the V segment lost 5 bases, leaving 6 bases of the junction unmatched. Concerning this clonotype itself: Its matching antigen is unknown.

It was 5'RACE with constant-segment primers that produced the TCR alpha and TCR beta cDNA libraries, which carried sample barcodes and UMIs. TCRdb redid the calling of the 5' RACE reads with MiXCR, one entry per CDR3 protein. The repertoire holds around 340,000 distinct CDR3 sequences, with 12% to 15% as singletons. The sequencing input was PBMCs or a T cell subset sorted from them (not recorded which). This rearrangement joins TRBV5-1 to TRBJ2-2; 8 bases line up with TRBD2. The clonotype originates from a man between 18 and 29 years old who had mild COVID-19 (a few samples of this study predate the infection). Cell type and time point are not known. The CDR3 reads CASSTGTRAGELFF. CDR3 DNA: TGCGCCAGCAGTACGGGGACTAGAGCCGGGGAGCTGTTTTTT.